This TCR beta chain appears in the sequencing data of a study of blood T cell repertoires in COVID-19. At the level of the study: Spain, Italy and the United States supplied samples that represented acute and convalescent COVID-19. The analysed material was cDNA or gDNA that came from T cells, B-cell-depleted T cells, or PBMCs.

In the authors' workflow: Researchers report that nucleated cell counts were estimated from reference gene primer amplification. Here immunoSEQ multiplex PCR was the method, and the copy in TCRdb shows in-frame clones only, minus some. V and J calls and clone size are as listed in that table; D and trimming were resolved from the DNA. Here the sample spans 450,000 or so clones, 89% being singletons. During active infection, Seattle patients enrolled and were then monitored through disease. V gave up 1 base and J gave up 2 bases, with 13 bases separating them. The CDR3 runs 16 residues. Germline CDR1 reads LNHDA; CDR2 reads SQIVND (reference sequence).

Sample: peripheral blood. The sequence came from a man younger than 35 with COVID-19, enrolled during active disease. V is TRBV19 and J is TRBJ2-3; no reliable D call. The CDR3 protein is CASSIGDTEPTDTQYF. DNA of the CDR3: TGTGCCAGTAGTATAGGCGACACGGAACCCACAGATACGCAGTATTTT.